These 21 T cell receptor beta chains were all obtained from the same sample, sequenced in a study of blood T cells in healthy people across ages. A sample-barcoded 5' primer and a J-beta primer mix were used in a second PCR of roughly 6 to 11 cycles. Each CDR3 protein gets one entry after TCRdb re-called the 5' RACE reads with MiXCR. The sample lists about 800,000 distinct CDR3 sequences; approximately 25% were seen once. The same specimen was also included in a second study, on T cells of mothers and their children.

The sample consisted of blood. All receptors come from a boy between 5 and 17 years old in good health.

This clonotype was seen at least ten times. The rearrangement uses TRBV29-1 and TRBJ2-1, with D perhaps TRBD1 (6 bases). The V and J ends lost 3 bases and 7 bases respectively, with 7 bases between them. This CDR3 contains 11 residues. Germline V gives CDR1 SQVTM, CDR2 ANQGSEA. The CDR3 sequence is CSVEGANEQFF. CDR3 bases: TGCAGCGTTGAGGGGGCTAATGAGCAGTTCTTC.

The genes are TRBV4-1 and TRBJ2-3; no clear D gene. Germline values: CDR1 MGHRA, CDR2 YSYEKL. This CDR3 has 16 amino acids. The V end was cut by 3 bases, the J end by 0 bases, with 13 bases between. The CDR3 loop reads CASSHGRGTSTDTQYF. The CDR3 coding sequence is TGCGCCAGCAGCCATGGTAGAGGAACTAGCACAGATACGCAGTATTTT.

This clonotype turned up a few times. The CDR3 reads CASSPRTRRIYEQYF. The CDR3, as DNA: TGTGCCAGCAGCCCCCGGACTAGAAGGATCTACGAGCAGTACTTC. The V gene is TRBV5-6, the J gene TRBJ2-7, with 7 bases lining up with TRBD2. The V segment lost 4 bases and the J segment 3 bases; nucleotides outside the gene matches: 10. The CDR3 consists of 15 residues. From germline, CDR1 is SGHDT and CDR2 YYEEEE.

This clonotype came up a few times. The chain combines TRBV29-1 with TRBJ2-1; D may match TRBD1 or TRBD2 (5 bases each). This CDR3 region has 11 residues. Germline lookup yields CDR1 SQVTM and CDR2 ANQGSEA. This CDR3 reads CGGWGYNEQFF. The CDR3 region has the DNA TGCGGTGGTTGGGGGTACAATGAGCAGTTCTTC.

This clonotype was seen more than once but under ten times. V usage is TRBV6-6 and J usage is TRBJ2-4; D unclear. Germline V lookup: CDR1 MNHNY, CDR2 SVGAGI (reference sequence). CDR3 length: 10 residues. Trimming took off 7 bases at V and 5 bases at J, with 3 bases between the two ends. The CDR3 loop is CASMENIQYF. The CDR3 DNA is TGTGCCAGCATGGAAAACATTCAGTACTTC.

V usage is TRBV5-5 and J usage is TRBJ2-2; D ambiguous. The CDR3 runs 14 residues. Germline CDR1 SGHKS, CDR2 YYEKEE (reference sequence). V was cut by 2 bases and J by 4 bases, with 9 bases left in between. The CDR3, as DNA: TGTGCCAGCAGCTTCGGGCCATCCACCGGGGAGCTGTTTTTT. Translating it yields CASSFGPSTGELFF.

This clonotype was observed a handful of times. V gene TRBV15 combines with J gene TRBJ2-7, with D unclear. Germline V gene data show CDR1 as LNHNV and CDR2 as YYDKDF (reference sequence). This CDR3 comprises 12 residues. Trimming cost V 1 base and J 3 bases, with 4 bases left between them. The CDR3 loop reads CATSRVDYEQYF. The CDR3 coding sequence is TGTGCCACCAGCAGAGTGGACTACGAGCAGTACTTC. Full variable domain (remainder filled in from reference TRBV15 and TRBJ2-7): DAMVIQNPRYQVTQFGKPVTLSCSQTLNHNVMYWYQQKSSQAPKLLFHYYDKDFNNEADTPDNFQSRRPNTSFCFLDIRSPGLGDTAMYLCATSRVDYEQYFGPGTRLTVT.

This clonotype was counted a few times. The V call is TRBV5-8, the J call TRBJ1-1; D unresolved. CDR3 length: 14 residues. The ends were cut back, 0 bases at V and 4 bases at J, with 10 bases in the middle. Looked up from germline, CDR1 is SGHTS and CDR2 is YDEGEE. In DNA, the CDR3 is TGTGCCAGCAGCTTGGGATTTGTGGGCACTGAAGCTTTCTTT. It specifies CASSLGFVGTEAFF.

The chain recombines TRBV27 with TRBJ1-1; D may be TRBD1 (5 bases). V was pared by 0 bases and J by 6 bases, with 11 bases between. The length of the CDR3 is 14 residues. Germline values: CDR1 MNHEY, CDR2 SMNVEV (reference sequence). The CDR3 loop is CASSLSTGRAEAFF. CDR3 DNA sequence: TGTGCCAGCAGTTTATCAACGGGCAGGGCTGAAGCTTTCTTT.

Worth noting for this clonotype: This may be a read error, as it is one base from a much larger clone. CDR3 nucleotide sequence: TGTGACAGCAGCTTAGTTTTCGAGCAGTACTTC. Its translation: CDSSLVFEQYF. The chain has TRBV7-2 and TRBJ2-7; D remains unclear. The CDR3 sequence is 11 residues long. CDR1 is SGHTA and CDR2 is FQGNSA in the germline V gene. The whole variable domain, filled in from reference TRBV7-2 and TRBJ2-7, reads GAGVSQSPSNKVTEKGKDVELRCDPISGHTALYWYRQSLGQGLEFLIYFQGNSAPDKSGLPSDRFSAERTGGSVSTLTIQRTQQEDSAVYLCDSSLVFEQYFGPGTRLTVT.

This clonotype has just a few counts. The V call is TRBV21-1, the J call TRBJ1-2. TRBV21-1 is designated a pseudogene. The CDR3 has 13 residues. CDR3 loop: CASSEGANYGYTF. The CDR3 nucleotides read TGTGCCAGCAGCGAAGGGGCTAACTATGGCTACACCTTC.

This clonotype was observed a handful of times. The gene calls are TRBV29-1 and TRBJ2-7; 10 nucleotides match TRBD2. The CDR3 loop spans 13 amino acids. The V segment lost 4 bases and the J segment 3 bases; nucleotides outside the gene matches: 3. CDR1 and CDR2 from the germline V gene are SQVTM and ANQGSEA. As DNA, the CDR3 is TGCAGCGTTGCGGCTAGCGGGAGCTACGAGCAGTACTTC. Its translation is CSVAASGSYEQYF.

This rearrangement joins TRBV29-1 to TRBJ2-7, with D perhaps matching TRBD1 or TRBD2 (5 bases each). V lost 5 bases, J lost 0 bases, and 14 bases lay in between. The CDR3 has 14 amino acids. The germline gives CDR1 SQVTM, CDR2 ANQGSEA. The CDR3 is CSVITGLASYEQYF. In DNA form, the CDR3 reads TGCAGCGTTATAACAGGCCTAGCCTCCTACGAGCAGTACTTC.

The chain recombines TRBV6-2 or TRBV6-3 with TRBJ2-1, with 7 bases identical to TRBD2. Germline CDR1 MNHEY, CDR2 SVGEGT. V lost 6 bases, J lost 4 bases, and 15 bases stayed unmatched. There are 17 residues in the CDR3. The CDR3 DNA follows: TGTGCCAGCAGGGACGTCCCAAGACTAGCCCGTTACAATGAGCAGTTCTTC. Protein: CASRDVPRLARYNEQFF.

This clonotype was detected ten times or more. The chain employs TRBV6-2 or TRBV6-3 and TRBJ2-1; 7 bases match TRBD2. With 6 bases clipped from V and 0 bases from J, the junction kept 11 bases outside the gene matches. Germline V gene sequence: CDR1 MNHEY, CDR2 SVGEGT. This CDR3 region has 17 residues. The CDR3, as DNA: TGTGCCAGCAGCCGGACTAGAGAGATCAGCTCCTACAATGAGCAGTTCTTC. It yields the protein CASSRTREISSYNEQFF.

Details on this clonotype: A junction boundary mismatches the germline segment, possibly from a read error. The J gene is TRBJ1-5, the V gene TRBV6-2 or TRBV6-3; perhaps TRBD1 as D (5 bases). The CDR3 sequence is 15 residues long. The germline V gene encodes CDR1 MNHEY and CDR2 SVGEGT. The CDR3 nucleotides read TGTGCCGGCAGCCCCCGGGGGAGTGGGGTCAAGCCCCAGCATTTT. It yields the protein CAGSPRGSGVKPQHF.

For this clonotype: Likely a read error: the CDR3 ends without its conserved phenylalanine or tryptophan. The chain couples TRBV4-1 to TRBJ2-6; perhaps D is TRBD1 or TRBD2 (5 bases each). CDR1 is MGHRA, CDR2 YSYEKL, per germline. The CDR3 consists of 17 residues. Between the trimmed V and J ends, which lost 4 bases and 0 bases, there was a span of 13 bases. The CDR3 loop reads CASSLGPPLSGANVLTS. CDR3 bases: TGCGCCAGCAGCCTGGGACCTCCCCTCTCTGGGGCCAACGTCCTGACTTCC.

The rearrangement uses TRBV18 and TRBJ1-5, with TRBD1 matching 9 bases. J lost 0 bases, V lost 5 bases, and 11 bases had no gene match. CDR3 length: 18 amino acids. CDR1 KGHSH and CDR2 LQKENI come from the germline V gene. The CDR3 region is CASSSSGTGSFSNQPQHF. The CDR3 coding sequence is TGTGCCAGCTCATCCTCCGGGACAGGGAGTTTTAGCAATCAGCCCCAGCATTTT.

Of note for this clonotype: Germline and junction disagree at one end, which may indicate a read error. The CDR3 sequence: CSASGSSNQPRHF. The DNA for the CDR3 is TGCAGTGCTAGCGGTAGTAGCAATCAGCCCCGGCATTTT. The chain couples TRBV20-1 to TRBJ1-5, with D uncertain. Per the germline V gene, CDR1 is DFQATT and CDR2 is SNEGSKA (reference sequence). The CDR3 has 13 residues.

The V and J genes are TRBV6-2 or TRBV6-3 and TRBJ1-2; 7 nucleotides align to TRBD1. V lost 5 bases, J lost 2 bases, and 5 bases stayed unmatched. The length of the CDR3 is 14 residues. Per the germline V gene, CDR1 is MNHEY and CDR2 is SVGEGT. The CDR3, as DNA: TGTGCCAGCAGTCCTTGGGACAGAAACTATGGCTACACCTTC. Amino acid sequence: CASSPWDRNYGYTF.

The gene calls are TRBV4-3 and TRBJ2-5; D possibly uses TRBD1 or TRBD2 (6 bases each). The CDR3 is 15 amino acids. Trimming pared 0 bases from V and 5 bases from J, leaving 13 bases between. Per the germline V gene, CDR1 is LGHNA and CDR2 is YSLEER. CDR3 region: CASSQDMGGAETQYF. CDR3 sequence (DNA): TGCGCCAGCAGCCAAGATATGGGGGGCGCTGAGACCCAGTACTTC.